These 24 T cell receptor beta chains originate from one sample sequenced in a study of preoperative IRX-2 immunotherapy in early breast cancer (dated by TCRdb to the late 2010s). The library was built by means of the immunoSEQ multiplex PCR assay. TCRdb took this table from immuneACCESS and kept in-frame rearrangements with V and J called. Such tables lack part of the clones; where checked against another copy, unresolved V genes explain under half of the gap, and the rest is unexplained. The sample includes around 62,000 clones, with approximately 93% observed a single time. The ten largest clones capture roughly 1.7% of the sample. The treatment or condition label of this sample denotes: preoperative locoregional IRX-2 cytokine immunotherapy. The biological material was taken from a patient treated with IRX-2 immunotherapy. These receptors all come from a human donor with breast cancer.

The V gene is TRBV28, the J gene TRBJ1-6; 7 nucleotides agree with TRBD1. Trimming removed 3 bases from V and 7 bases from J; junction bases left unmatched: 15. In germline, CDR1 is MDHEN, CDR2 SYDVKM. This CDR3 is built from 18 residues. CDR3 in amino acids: CASSFSSWGTDQNSPLHF. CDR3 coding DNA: TGTGCCAGCAGTTTTTCCTCATGGGGGACAGACCAAAATTCACCCCTCCACTTT. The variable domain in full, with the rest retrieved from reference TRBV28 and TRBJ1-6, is DVKVTQSSRYLVKRTGEKVFLECVQDMDHENMFWYRQDPGLGLRLIYFSYDVKMKEKGDIPEGYSVSREKKERFSLILESASTNQTSMYLCASSFSSWGTDQNSPLHFGNGTRLTVT.

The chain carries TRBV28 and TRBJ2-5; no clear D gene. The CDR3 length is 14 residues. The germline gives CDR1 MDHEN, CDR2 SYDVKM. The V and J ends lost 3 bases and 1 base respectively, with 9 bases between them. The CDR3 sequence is CASSLQALQETQYF. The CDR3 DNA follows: TGTGCCAGCAGTTTGCAGGCCCTCCAAGAGACCCAGTACTTC.

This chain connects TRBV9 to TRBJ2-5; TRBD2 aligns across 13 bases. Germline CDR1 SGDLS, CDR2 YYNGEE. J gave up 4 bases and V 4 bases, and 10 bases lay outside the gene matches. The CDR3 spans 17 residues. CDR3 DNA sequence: TGTGCCAGCAGCCCTCGGACTAGCGGGAGAGGTGGAGAGACCCAGTACTTC. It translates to CASSPRTSGRGGETQYF.

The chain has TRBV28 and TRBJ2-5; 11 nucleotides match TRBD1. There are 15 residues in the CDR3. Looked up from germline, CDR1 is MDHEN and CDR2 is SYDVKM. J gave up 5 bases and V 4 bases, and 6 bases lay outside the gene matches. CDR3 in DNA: TGTGCCAGCAGTTCCTGGGGACAGGGGGTTGAGACCCAGTACTTC. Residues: CASSSWGQGVETQYF.

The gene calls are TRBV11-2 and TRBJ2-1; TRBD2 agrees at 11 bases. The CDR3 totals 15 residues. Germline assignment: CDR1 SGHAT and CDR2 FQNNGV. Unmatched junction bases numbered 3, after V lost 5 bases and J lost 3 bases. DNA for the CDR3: TGTGCCAGCAGCGTCACTAGCGGGGGCTACAATGAGCAGTTCTTC. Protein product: CASSVTSGGYNEQFF.

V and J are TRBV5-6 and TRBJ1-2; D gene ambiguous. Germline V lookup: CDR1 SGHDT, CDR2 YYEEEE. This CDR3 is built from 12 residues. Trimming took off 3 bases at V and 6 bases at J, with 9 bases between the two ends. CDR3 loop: CASSSMADGYTF. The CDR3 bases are TGTGCCAGCAGCTCAATGGCTGATGGCTACACCTTC.

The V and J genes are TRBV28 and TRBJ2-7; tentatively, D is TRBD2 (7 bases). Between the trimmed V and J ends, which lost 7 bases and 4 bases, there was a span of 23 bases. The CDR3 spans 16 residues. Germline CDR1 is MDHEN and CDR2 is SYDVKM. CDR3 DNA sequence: TGTGCCAGCACTTCCCTAGGGGGGGGTAATGCTTACGAGCAGTACTTC. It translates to CASTSLGGGNAYEQYF.

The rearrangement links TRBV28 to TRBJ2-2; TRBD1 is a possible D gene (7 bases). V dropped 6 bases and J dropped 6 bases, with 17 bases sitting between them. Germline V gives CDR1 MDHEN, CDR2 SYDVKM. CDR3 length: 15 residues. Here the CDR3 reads CASSSGGGLSGELFF. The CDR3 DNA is TGTGCCAGCAGCTCTGGAGGGGGCTTGTCCGGGGAGCTGTTTTTT.

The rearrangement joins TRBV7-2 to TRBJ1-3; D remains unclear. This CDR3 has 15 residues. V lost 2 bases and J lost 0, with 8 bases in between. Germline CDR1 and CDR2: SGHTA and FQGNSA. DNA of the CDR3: TGTGCCAGCAGCTTATTCCCCAGCTCTGGAAACACCATATATTTT. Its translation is CASSLFPSSGNTIYF.

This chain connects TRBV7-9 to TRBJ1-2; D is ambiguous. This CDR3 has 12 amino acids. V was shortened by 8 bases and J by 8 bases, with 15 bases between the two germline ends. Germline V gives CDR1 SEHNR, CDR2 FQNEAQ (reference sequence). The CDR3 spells CASSSAGWGYTF. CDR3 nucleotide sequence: TGTGCCAGCTCCTCCGCGGGGTGGGGCTACACCTTC.

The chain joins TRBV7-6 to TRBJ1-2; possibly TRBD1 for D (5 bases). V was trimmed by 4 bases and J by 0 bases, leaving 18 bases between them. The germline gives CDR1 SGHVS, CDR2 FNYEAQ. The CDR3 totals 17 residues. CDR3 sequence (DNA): TGTGCCAGCAGCTCTTACGGGGGTGGACATTCTAACTATGGCTACACCTTC. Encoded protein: CASSSYGGGHSNYGYTF.

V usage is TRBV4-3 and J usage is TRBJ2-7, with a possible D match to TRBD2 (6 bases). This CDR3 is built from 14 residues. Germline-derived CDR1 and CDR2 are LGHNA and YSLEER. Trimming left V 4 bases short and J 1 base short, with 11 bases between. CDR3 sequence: CASSRRVRSYEQYF. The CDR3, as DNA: TGCGCCAGCAGCCGGAGGGTACGTTCCTACGAGCAGTACTTC.

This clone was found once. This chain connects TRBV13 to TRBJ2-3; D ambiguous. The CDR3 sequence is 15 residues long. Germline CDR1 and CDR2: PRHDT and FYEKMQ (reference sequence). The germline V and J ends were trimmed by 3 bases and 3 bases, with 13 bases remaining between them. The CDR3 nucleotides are TGTGCCAGCAGCTTCCCCACCGAGTCTACAGATACGCAGTATTTT. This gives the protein CASSFPTESTDTQYF.

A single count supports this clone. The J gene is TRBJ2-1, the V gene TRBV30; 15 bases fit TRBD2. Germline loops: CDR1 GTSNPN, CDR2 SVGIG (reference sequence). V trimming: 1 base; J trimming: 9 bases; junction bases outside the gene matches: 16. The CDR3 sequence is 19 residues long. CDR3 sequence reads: CAWSETGTSGGRSWGEQFF. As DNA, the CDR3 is TGTGCCTGGAGTGAAACCGGGACTAGCGGGGGGCGGAGTTGGGGTGAGCAGTTCTTC.

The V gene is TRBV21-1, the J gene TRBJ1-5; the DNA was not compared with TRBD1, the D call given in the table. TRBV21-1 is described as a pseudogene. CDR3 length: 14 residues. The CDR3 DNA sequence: TGTGCCAGCAGCGGACCCAGGGGGGATCAGCCCCAGCATTTT. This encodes CASSGPRGDQPQHF.

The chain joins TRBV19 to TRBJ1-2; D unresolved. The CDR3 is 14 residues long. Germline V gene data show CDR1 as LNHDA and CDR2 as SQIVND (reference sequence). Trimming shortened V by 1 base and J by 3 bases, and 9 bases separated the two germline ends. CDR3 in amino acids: CASSIGAGYYGYTF. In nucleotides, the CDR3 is TGTGCCAGTAGTATAGGGGCCGGGTACTATGGCTACACCTTC.

The chain's CDR3 is CASSTIGINYGYTF. CDR3 sequence (DNA): TGTGCCAGCAGCACTATCGGCATTAACTATGGCTACACCTTC. The chain couples TRBV9 to TRBJ1-2; no reliable D call. Germline CDR1 and CDR2: SGDLS and YYNGEE. V gave up 4 bases and J gave up 1 base, with 11 bases separating them. There are 14 residues in the CDR3.

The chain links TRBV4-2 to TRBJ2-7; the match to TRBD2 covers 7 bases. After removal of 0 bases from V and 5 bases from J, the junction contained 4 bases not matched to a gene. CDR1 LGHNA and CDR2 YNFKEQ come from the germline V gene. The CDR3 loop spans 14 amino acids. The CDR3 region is CASSQERTSNEQYF. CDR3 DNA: TGTGCCAGCAGCCAAGAGAGGACTAGTAACGAGCAGTACTTC.

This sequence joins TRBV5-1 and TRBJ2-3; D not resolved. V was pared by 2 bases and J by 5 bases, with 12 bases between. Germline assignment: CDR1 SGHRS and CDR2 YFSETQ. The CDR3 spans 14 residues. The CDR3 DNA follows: TGCGCCAGCAGCTTAGGCAACCTGGGAGATACGCAGTATTTT. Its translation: CASSLGNLGDTQYF.

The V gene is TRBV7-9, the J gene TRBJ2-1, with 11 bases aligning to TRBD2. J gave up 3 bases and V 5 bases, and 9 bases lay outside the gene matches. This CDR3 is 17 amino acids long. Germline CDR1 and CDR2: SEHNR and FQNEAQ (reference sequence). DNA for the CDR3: TGTGCCAGCAGCGGAGGGACTAGCGGCCCGAACTACAATGAGCAGTTCTTC. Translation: CASSGGTSGPNYNEQFF.

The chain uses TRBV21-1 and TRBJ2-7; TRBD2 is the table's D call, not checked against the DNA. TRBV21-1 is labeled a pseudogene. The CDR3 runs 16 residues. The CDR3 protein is CASSLRASGESYEQYF. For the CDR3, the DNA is TGTGCCAGCAGCCTAAGGGCTAGCGGGGAGAGCTACGAGCAGTACTTC.

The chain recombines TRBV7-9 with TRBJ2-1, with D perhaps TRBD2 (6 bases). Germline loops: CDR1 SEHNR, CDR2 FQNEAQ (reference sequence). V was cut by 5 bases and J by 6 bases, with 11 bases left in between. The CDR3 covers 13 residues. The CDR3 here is CASSPLASNEQFF. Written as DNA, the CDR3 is TGTGCCAGCAGCCCCCTAGCGTCCAATGAGCAGTTCTTC.

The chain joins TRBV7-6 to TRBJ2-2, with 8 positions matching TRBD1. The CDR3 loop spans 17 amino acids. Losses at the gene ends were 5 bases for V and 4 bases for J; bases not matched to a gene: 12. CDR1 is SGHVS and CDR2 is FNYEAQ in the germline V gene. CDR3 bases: TGTGCCAGCAGCCTCCACCTGGACAGGGTTATCACCGGGGAGCTGTTTTTT. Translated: CASSLHLDRVITGELFF. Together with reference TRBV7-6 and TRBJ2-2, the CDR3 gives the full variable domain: GAGVSQSPRYKVTKRGQDVALRCDPISGHVSLYWYRQALGQGPEFLTYFNYEAQQDKSGLPNDRFSAERPEGSISTLTIQRTEQRDSAMYRCASSLHLDRVITGELFFGEGSRLTVL.

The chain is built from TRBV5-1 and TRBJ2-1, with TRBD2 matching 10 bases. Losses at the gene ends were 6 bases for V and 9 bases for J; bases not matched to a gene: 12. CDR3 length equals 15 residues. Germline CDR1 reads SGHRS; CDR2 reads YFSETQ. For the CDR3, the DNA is TGCGCCAGCAATACTGGATCGAGCGGGGGGGCTGAGCAGTTCTTC. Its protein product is CASNTGSSGGAEQFF.